This entry lists 18 T cell receptor beta chains sequenced from one sample in a study of T cells in Graves' hyperthyroidism and ophthalmopathy. TCR beta CDR3 region amplification was performed from RNA transcripts. TCR CDR3 underwent first-round RT-PCR with the HTBI primer set. Each CDR3 protein is one row after TCRdb ran MiXCR on the multiplex PCR reads. The sample has roughly 420,000 distinct CDR3 sequences, roughly 15% seen once. The sequenced material came from blood. These receptors all stem from a young woman with Graves' hyperthyroidism.

The chain couples TRBV9 to TRBJ2-3; TRBD2 might be the D (5 bases). Germline CDR1 is SGDLS and CDR2 is YYNGEE. V lost 3 bases and J lost 3, with 8 bases in between. The CDR3 loop spans 13 amino acids. Here the CDR3 reads CASSARTTDTQYF. The CDR3 DNA reads TGTGCCAGCAGCGCCAGGACTACAGATACGCAGTATTTT.

There are many counts of this clonotype. V gene TRBV18 combines with J gene TRBJ2-1, with TRBD1 identical over 8 bases. Germline CDR1 reads KGHSH; CDR2 reads LQKENI. The CDR3 length is 16 residues. Unmatched junction bases numbered 5, after V lost 1 base and J lost 3 bases. CDR3 DNA sequence: TGTGCCAGCTCACCACGAGGGACAGGCGACTACAATGAGCAGTTCTTC. Residues: CASSPRGTGDYNEQFF. Supplemented by reference TRBV18 and TRBJ2-1, the full variable domain reads NAGVMQNPRHLVRRRGQEARLRCSPMKGHSHVYWYRQLPEEGLKFMVYLQKENIIDESGMPKERFSAEFPKEGPSILRIQQVVRGDSAAYFCASSPRGTGDYNEQFFGPGTRLTVL.

This clonotype was counted many times. J is TRBJ1-2 and V is TRBV28, with TRBD1 identical over 11 bases. The length of the CDR3 is 18 residues. J was trimmed by 7 bases and V by 4 bases; bases with no gene match: 17. Germline V gene sequence: CDR1 MDHEN, CDR2 SYDVKM. Written as DNA, the CDR3 is TGTGCCAGCAGTTCCGGGACAGGGGGTTTCGCACGGGATTCTGGCTACACCTTC. Amino acids: CASSSGTGGFARDSGYTF.

This clonotype was counted at least ten times. This chain links TRBV18 with TRBJ1-1; D remains unclear. The CDR3 runs to 14 residues. V dropped 3 bases and J dropped 1 base, with 9 bases sitting between them. The germline gives CDR1 KGHSH, CDR2 LQKENI. Here the CDR3 reads CASSPGPWNTEAFF. Here the CDR3 DNA reads TGTGCCAGCTCACCCGGACCCTGGAACACTGAAGCTTTCTTT.

The table lists this clonotype with many counts. The V gene is TRBV7-8, the J gene TRBJ2-7; 11 bases map to TRBD1. The germline gives CDR1 SGHVS, CDR2 FQNEAQ. The ends lost 5 bases at V and 6 bases at J; junction bases unmatched: 9. There are 15 residues in the CDR3. CDR3 residues: CASSEEPGQGGEQYF. CDR3 coding DNA: TGTGCCAGCAGCGAAGAACCGGGACAGGGGGGCGAGCAGTACTTC.

The rearrangement links TRBV20-1 to TRBJ2-5; 8 bases are a match to TRBD2. Trimming removed 3 bases from V and 4 bases from J; junction bases left unmatched: 16. The CDR3 length is 17 residues. CDR1 and CDR2 from the germline V gene are DFQATT and SNEGSKA (reference sequence). The CDR3 bases are TGCAGTGCTAGCCCCCTCGGGGGGGGTAGCGCTGGAGAGACCCAGTACTTC. Residues: CSASPLGGGSAGETQYF.

The CDR3 here is CASRNRGNEQFF. In nucleotides, the CDR3 is TGTGCCAGCAGGAACAGGGGTAATGAGCAGTTCTTC. The J gene is TRBJ2-1, the V gene TRBV2; 7 bases are a match to TRBD1. With V trimmed by 6 bases and J by 7 bases, 3 bases remained unmatched. This CDR3 has 12 amino acids. Germline assignment: CDR1 SNHLY and CDR2 FYNNEI.

Turning to this clonotype: Since a much larger clone is just one base distant, this may be a read error. This chain connects TRBV18 to TRBJ1-6, with D unresolved. This CDR3 spans 16 amino acids. The V gene lost 4 bases and the J gene lost 7 bases, with 17 bases spanning the gap. Germline lookup yields CDR1 KGHSH and CDR2 LQKENI. CDR3 sequence reads: CASSLGRARSNSPLHF. CDR3 DNA: TGTGCCAGCTCACTTGGGAGAGCACGGTCGAATTCACCCCTCCACTTT.

This clonotype was seen repeatedly, ten times or more. V is TRBV29-1 and J is TRBJ2-7; D uncertain. The CDR3 totals 13 residues. V lost 6 bases and J lost 7, with 19 bases in between. In germline, CDR1 is SQVTM, CDR2 ANQGSEA. CDR3 DNA sequence: TGCAGCGTCCGAGTACTGCCTTTCGGAGAGCAGTACTTC. Its translation: CSVRVLPFGEQYF.

The chain couples TRBV11-1 to TRBJ2-4; 11 bases map to TRBD1. J gave up 7 bases and V 3 bases, and 17 bases lay outside the gene matches. There are 19 residues in the CDR3. Germline V gene sequence: CDR1 SGHAT, CDR2 FQDESV (reference sequence). CDR3 DNA sequence: TGTGCCAGCAGCTTTAGGGCCTCGCTCCCGGGACAGGGGGTTAACATTCAGTACTTC. This sequence encodes CASSFRASLPGQGVNIQYF.

This clonotype was seen repeatedly, ten times or more. The rearrangement joins TRBV7-2 to TRBJ2-3, with TRBD1 matching 8 bases. This CDR3 comprises 15 residues. Germline lookup yields CDR1 SGHTA and CDR2 FQGNSA. J gave up 4 bases and V 4 bases, and 7 bases lay outside the gene matches. CDR3 loop: CASSSGGKLSDTQYF. The CDR3 bases are TGTGCCAGCAGCTCAGGGGGCAAGCTTTCAGATACGCAGTATTTT.

About this clonotype itself: A read error may be the cause here, since a much bigger clone is one base away. The rearrangement uses TRBV20-1 and TRBJ2-7; 10 bases agree with TRBD2. The ends lost 7 bases at V and 7 bases at J; junction bases unmatched: 7. The CDR3 covers 12 residues. CDR1 and CDR2 from the germline V gene are DFQATT and SNEGSKA (reference sequence). CDR3 region: CSVASGSNEQYF. In nucleotides, the CDR3 is TGCAGTGTGGCTAGCGGGAGTAATGAGCAGTACTTC.

The chain links TRBV7-2 to TRBJ2-4, with TRBD2 matching over 7 bases. This CDR3 is built from 15 residues. V trimming: 9 bases; J trimming: 6 bases; junction bases outside the gene matches: 14. Germline loops: CDR1 SGHTA, CDR2 FQGNSA. Here the CDR3 DNA reads TGTGCCAGTAGTGGGCGGGAGTTTGTGGTAAACATTCAGTACTTC. Protein: CASSGREFVVNIQYF.

This clonotype was recorded once. This may be a read error: a much more frequent sequence differs by one nucleotide. The chain employs TRBV7-9 and TRBJ2-5; D is perhaps TRBD1 or TRBD2 (5 bases each). This CDR3 contains 14 residues. Per the germline V gene, CDR1 is SEHNR and CDR2 is FQNEAQ (reference sequence). CDR3 sequence: CTSSPRAGQETQYF. The CDR3 nucleotides read TGTACCAGCAGCCCGAGGGCAGGGCAGGAGACCCAGTACTTC. Drawing the rest from reference TRBV7-9 and TRBJ2-5, the complete variable domain is DTGVSQNPRHKITKRGQNVTFRCDPISEHNRLYWYRQTLGQGPEFLTYFQNEAQLEKSRLLSDRFSAERPKGSFSTLEIQRTEQGDSAMYLCTSSPRAGQETQYFGPGTRLLVL.

This clonotype was recorded at least ten times. The chain is built from TRBV30 and TRBJ2-5, with D unresolved. Trimming cost V 0 bases and J 5 bases, with 10 bases left between them. The CDR3 length is 13 residues. CDR1 is GTSNPN, CDR2 SVGIG, per germline (reference sequence). This chain's CDR3 is CAWSVLPGETQYF. The CDR3 bases are TGTGCCTGGAGTGTACTCCCTGGCGAGACCCAGTACTTC. The full variable domain, completed using reference TRBV30 and TRBJ2-5, is SQTIHQWPATLVQPVGSPLSLECTVEGTSNPNLYWYRQAAGRGLQLLFYSVGIGQISSEVPQNLSASRPQDRQFILSSKKLLLSDSGFYLCAWSVLPGETQYFGPGTRLLVL.

V and J are TRBV5-1 and TRBJ2-2; tentatively, D is TRBD2 (6 bases). The CDR3 is made up of 15 amino acids. CDR1 and CDR2 (germline): SGHRS, YFSETQ. V lost 4 bases and J lost 6, with 16 bases in between. CDR3 DNA sequence: TGCGCCAGCAGCCCGACTAGTTTGATGGCCGGGGAGCTGTTTTTT. It translates to CASSPTSLMAGELFF.

The J gene is TRBJ2-7, the V gene TRBV9, with D possibly called TRBD1 or TRBD2 (5 bases each). Germline V gene data show CDR1 as SGDLS and CDR2 as YYNGEE. The length of the CDR3 is 14 residues. V lost 0 bases and J lost 4, with 11 bases in between. The CDR3 loop is CASSVEEGEYEQYF. In DNA, the CDR3 is TGTGCCAGCAGCGTAGAGGAAGGGGAGTACGAGCAGTACTTC.

This rearrangement joins TRBV11-2 to TRBJ2-5; 9 nucleotides align to TRBD2. The CDR3 covers 16 residues. Germline CDR1 is SGHAT and CDR2 is FQNNGV. With V trimmed by 4 bases and J by 5 bases, 11 bases remained unmatched. The CDR3: CASSSPLVAGAETQYF. The CDR3 DNA reads as TGTGCCAGCAGCTCCCCCTTAGTAGCGGGAGCGGAGACCCAGTACTTC.